This TCR beta chain comes out of a study of blood T cell repertoires in COVID-19 (TCRdb year 2020). For the wider study: Collaborator samples came from the United States, Italy and Spain and covered acute and convalescent phases of COVID-19. The material from the prospective study consisted of cDNA or gDNA derived from T cells, B-cell-depleted T cells, or PBMCs. Deeply sampled blood TCRbeta repertoires from subjects exposed to, actively infected with, or recovered from COVID-19 were included in the dataset. The repertoires were released in a freely available public database intended as a resource for research on the immune response to SARS-CoV-2. The samples were drawn from the first 160 participants of the ongoing ImmuneRACE study and from 1,254 subjects provided by 6 global collaborators. Nearly every sample came with metadata listing a de-identified subject ID, COVID-19 status, age in years and sex. HLA class I and class II types, where available, came from metadata supplied by the sample provider rather than from assay-based typing. Study-level results and caveats: How much clinical and demographic metadata was included differed by source and by participant, and the metadata was provided uncurated.

As regards this clone: The target of this receptor is not known. It has no much larger one-base neighbor in the sample; base qualities were not kept.

Collaborating institutions collected whole blood in K2EDTA tubes following their own protocols. For TCRbeta analysis, collaborator samples were shipped as frozen whole blood, as isolated PBMCs, or as DNA extracted from either sample type. CDR1 GTSNPN and CDR2 SVGIG were looked up in the germline V gene (reference sequence). Germline trimming amounts to 2 bases on V and 1 base on J, with 2 as the count of junction bases outside the gene matches. The CDR3, cysteine through phenylalanine, is 15 amino acids long. Here the CDR3 DNA is all that survives: 45 bases in frame from base 1. TCRbeta CDR3 regions were amplified from genomic DNA by means of the immunoSEQ Assay, a bias-controlled multiplex PCR. As for the original processing: The number of nucleated cells in each sample was estimated by amplification of reference gene primers within the assay. To quantify the absolute abundance of each unique TCRbeta CDR3 rearrangement, sequence reads were collapsed and filtered. Productive Simpson clonality was computed per sample as the square root of Simpson's diversity index over productive rearrangements. Entries here come from immuneACCESS through TCRdb and include only in-frame sequences with V and J called. Some clones fail to appear in such tables; in the studies checked, an unresolved V gene covers under half of the shortfall, and the cause of the remainder is unknown. That table furnishes V, J and clone size, whereas the DNA furnished D and trimming. The sample table lists around 30,000 clones, 85% to 90% of them with a count of one. The ten most abundant clones make up about 13% of the sample.

This receptor chain uses TRBV30 and TRBJ2-6; 7 bases in between match TRBD1. The sequence was obtained from a man in his 70s with active COVID-19. The source material was peripheral blood. CDR3 protein: CAWSKTGSGANVLTF. In nucleotides, the sequence is TGTGCCTGGAGTAAGACAGGGTCTGGGGCCAACGTCCTGACTTTC. With all but the CDR3 taken from the reference TRBV30 and TRBJ2-6 genes, the full variable domain is: SQTIHQWPATLVQPVGSPLSLECTVEGTSNPNLYWYRQAAGRGLQLLFYSVGIGQISSEVPQNLSASRPQDRQFILSSKKLLLSDSGFYLCAWSKTGSGANVLTFGAGSRLTVL.